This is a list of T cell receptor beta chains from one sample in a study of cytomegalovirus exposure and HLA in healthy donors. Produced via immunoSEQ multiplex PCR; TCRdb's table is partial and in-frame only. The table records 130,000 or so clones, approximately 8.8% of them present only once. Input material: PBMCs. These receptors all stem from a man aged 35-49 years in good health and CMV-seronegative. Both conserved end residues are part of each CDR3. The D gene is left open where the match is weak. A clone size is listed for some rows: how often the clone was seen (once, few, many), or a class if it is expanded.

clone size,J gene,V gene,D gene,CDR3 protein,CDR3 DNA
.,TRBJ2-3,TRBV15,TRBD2,CATSSGSGSTDTQYF,TGTGCCACCAGCAGCGGTAGCGGGAGCACAGATACGCAGTATTTT
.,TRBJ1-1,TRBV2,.,CASSELGRNTEAFF,TGTGCCAGCAGTGAATTGGGGAGGAACACTGAAGCTTTCTTT
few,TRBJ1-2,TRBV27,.,CASSVGTLNYGYTF,TGTGCCAGCAGTGTCGGGACACTCAACTATGGCTACACCTTC
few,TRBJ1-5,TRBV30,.,CAWVRGGNQPQHF,TGTGCCTGGGTACGGGGGGGCAATCAGCCCCAGCATTTT
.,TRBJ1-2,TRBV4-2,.,CASSQEGLTDGYTF,TGTGCCAGCAGCCAGGAGGGGCTAACTGATGGCTACACCTTC
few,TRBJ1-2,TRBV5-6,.,CASSLPSNRVNGYTF,TGTGCCAGCAGCTTGCCCTCAAACAGGGTAAATGGCTACACCTTC
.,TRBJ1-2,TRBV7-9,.,CASSLDSYGYTF,TGTGCCAGCAGCTTAGACAGTTATGGCTACACCTTC
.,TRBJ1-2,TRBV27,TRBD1,CASSLSTGRGYTF,TGTGCCAGCAGTTTATCGACAGGGAGGGGCTACACCTTC
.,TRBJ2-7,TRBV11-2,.,CASSLETAYEQYF,TGTGCCAGCAGCTTAGAGACTGCCTACGAGCAGTACTTC
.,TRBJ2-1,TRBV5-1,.,CASSLWSSYNEQFF,TGCGCCAGCAGCTTGTGGAGCTCCTACAATGAGCAGTTCTTC
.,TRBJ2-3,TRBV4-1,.,CASSFRGTDTQYF,TGCGCCAGCAGCTTCAGGGGCACAGATACGCAGTATTTT
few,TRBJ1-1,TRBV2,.,CASSRGPSMNTEAFF,TGTGCCAGCAGCCGAGGGCCCTCCATGAACACTGAAGCTTTCTTT
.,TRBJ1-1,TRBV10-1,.,CASRKGMEPVAFF,TGCGCCAGCAGAAAGGGGATGGAACCGGTGGCTTTCTTT
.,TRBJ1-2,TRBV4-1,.,CASSQDLWGHELGYTF,TGCGCCAGCAGCCAAGATTTATGGGGGCACGAGTTAGGCTACACCTTC
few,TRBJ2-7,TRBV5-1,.,CASSLDGYEQYF,TGCGCCAGCAGCTTGGACGGCTACGAGCAGTACTTC
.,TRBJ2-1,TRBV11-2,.,CASSLQAAMAGNEQFF,TGTGCCAGCAGCCTTCAAGCGGCCATGGCGGGGAATGAGCAGTTCTTC
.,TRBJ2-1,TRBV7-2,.,CASRSTGRSYNEQFF,TGTGCCAGCAGATCGACAGGGAGGTCCTACAATGAGCAGTTCTTC
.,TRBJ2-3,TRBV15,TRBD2,CATSTSPSGGLDTQYF,TGTGCCACCAGCACTTCCCCTAGCGGGGGGTTAGATACGCAGTATTTT
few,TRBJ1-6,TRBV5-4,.,CASSRDTSPLHF,TGTGCCAGCAGCCGGGACACTTCACCCCTCCACTTT
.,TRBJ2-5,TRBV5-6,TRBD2,CASSSTLAGGETQYF,TGTGCCAGCAGCTCCACACTAGCGGGGGGGGAGACCCAGTACTTC